This record looks at one TCR beta chain sequence and its context. A second roughly 7 to 12 cycle PCR used barcoded and J-beta primers. Unique molecular identifiers of 12 random nucleotides labeled each cDNA. TCRdb itself ran the 5' RACE reads through MiXCR, one entry per CDR3 protein. The top ten clones hold approximately 29% of a sample with hundreds of thousands of distinct CDR3 sequences, approximately 40% of them seen once. The record originates from a study of blood T cells in healthy people across ages. Across the study: Capture via template switching afforded approximately one barcoded beta molecule per two T cells.

Trimming took off 5 bases at V and 5 bases at J, with 18 bases between the two ends. The V gene's germline CDR1 is LGHDT and CDR2 YNNKEL (reference sequence). The CDR3 extends over 15 amino acids. The amount of total RNA extracted per sample was at least 6 micrograms. Sequenced input: blood. V and J are TRBV3-1 and TRBJ2-5; D perhaps matches TRBD1 (5 bases). This receptor was obtained from an elderly man in good health. This CDR3 is CASSTRGPRQETQYF. As DNA, the CDR3 is TGTGCCAGCAGCACAAGAGGCCCCAGACAGGAGACCCAGTACTTC.